This T cell receptor (beta chain) was sequenced during a study of T cells in Graves' hyperthyroidism and ophthalmopathy. Study information: Pretreatment peripheral blood was obtained at initial diagnosis. Study observations and caveats: The majority of expanded thyroid clonotypes above 0.001 also appeared in blood. A model using 13 V-J features told ophthalmopathy apart from stable hyperthyroidism.

CDR1 and CDR2 (germline): MDHEN, SYDVKM. The V and J ends lost 8 bases and 3 bases, in that order; junction bases with no gene match: 3. The CDR3 covers 12 residues. This clonotype was recorded many times. Its specificity is unknown. Researchers took RNA transcripts and amplified the TCR beta CDR3 regions from them. The primer set for the first-round RT-PCR of the TCR CDR3 was HTBI. TCRdb independently ran MiXCR on the multiplex PCR reads; one entry per CDR3 protein. The table records 300,000 to 450,000 distinct CDR3 sequences, about 12% of them present only once. This clonotype originated in a woman aged 18 to 35 with Graves' hyperthyroidism. The J gene is TRBJ2-5, the V gene TRBV28; 7 nucleotides match TRBD2. Sequencing used blood. The CDR3 sequence: CASGLGEETQYF. The CDR3 coding sequence is TGTGCCAGCGGACTAGGAGAAGAGACCCAGTACTTC.